These T cell receptor beta chains were read from a single sample in a study of blood T cell repertoires in COVID-19. Sequenced by immunoSEQ multiplex PCR; TCRdb stores in-frame clones only, minus some. This table holds 14,000 to 15,000 clones, approximately 92% found once. Sequenced input: peripheral blood. The origin of the receptors is a human donor with active COVID-19. The donor label of this sample is uncertain. Both conserved end residues are part of each CDR3. Each record gives: J gene, D gene, V gene, clone size, CDR3 protein. D genes are given only for firm matches. Clone sizes are given selectively: once, few, many, or a class where the clone is expanded.

TRBJ1-2 TRBD1 TRBV13 . CASSFAGTVTANYGYTF
TRBJ2-3 . TRBV5-6 once CASSFEGTDTQYF
TRBJ2-2 . TRBV9 few CASSRRGPNTGELFF
TRBJ2-3 TRBD1 TRBV6-6 . CASRRGTGATDTQYF
TRBJ2-2 TRBD1 TRBV3-1/TRBV3-2 . CASSRDREAGELFF
TRBJ2-4 . TRBV7-2 . CASRTDSVKNIQYF
TRBJ2-2 TRBD2 TRBV19 few CASAWLAGLNTGELFF
TRBJ1-5 . TRBV19 . CASNPTGLNNQPQHF
TRBJ2-3 . TRBV7-2 . CASSLRGGGRSEEQYF
TRBJ2-3 . TRBV5-1 . CASSLTDRKGTDTQYF
TRBJ2-5 . TRBV21-1 . CASSKVRGTAPRETQYF
TRBJ2-1 . TRBV13 . CASSSEGEQFF
TRBJ1-2 . TRBV4-1 . CASSLTDSYYGYTF
TRBJ2-6 TRBD2 TRBV7-6 once CASSHAGRAGANVLTF
TRBJ1-4 . TRBV30 . CAWSPTGRGEKLFF
TRBJ1-2 . TRBV29-1 . CSAEHRDNYGYTF
TRBJ1-5 . TRBV19 . CASSIEAQGGQPQHF
TRBJ2-3 . TRBV4-1 . CASGTAPTRSTDTQYF
TRBJ1-5 TRBD1 TRBV7-8 once CASSLETGAGNQPQHF
TRBJ1-5 . TRBV12-2 . CASRLNGTGLRQPQHF
TRBJ2-5 TRBD1 TRBV7-9 . CASSGWDRRETQYF
TRBJ2-1 . TRBV4-2 . CASSPEANQEGEQFF
TRBJ2-1 TRBD1 TRBV29-1 . CSVEDLGGTGLEQFF
TRBJ2-3 TRBD2 TRBV7-2 once CASSTRLTSGRVVTDTQYF
TRBJ1-1 . TRBV10-2 . CATRRGRMNTEAFF
TRBJ2-7 TRBD1 TRBV28 . CASSLIDRGHEQYF
TRBJ2-5 TRBD2 TRBV5-1 . CASGRTGGQETQYF
TRBJ1-4 . TRBV9 . CASSVGQHKEKLFF
TRBJ1-4 . TRBV4-3 . CASSSQEGLNEKLFF
TRBJ2-3 TRBD2 TRBV28 . CASSSTLAGGADTQYF
TRBJ2-3 TRBD1 TRBV2 . CASSIDRVGFDTQYF
TRBJ2-3 TRBD1 TRBV5-1 . CASNTGGITDTQYF
TRBJ2-7 . TRBV30 . CAWSADSLYEQYF
TRBJ1-2 . TRBV7-9 . CASSLAPDYGYTF
TRBJ2-7 TRBD1 TRBV11-2 few CASSLDGQVWEQYF
TRBJ1-1 . TRBV30 . CAWSSWGQREEAFF
TRBJ1-5 . TRBV19 . CASRRTDYSNQPQHF
TRBJ2-5 TRBD2 TRBV5-1 . CASRFGLAGYQETQYF
TRBJ2-3 . TRBV28 . CASSRLGLSTDTQYF
TRBJ1-1 . TRBV4-3 . CASSQDPGSQKAFF